Below are 12 T cell receptor beta chains sequenced from a single sample in a study of graft-versus-host responses after intestinal transplantation. The protocol was immunoSEQ multiplex PCR, while the TCRdb copy is restricted to in-frame clones and leaves out a portion. The sample includes tens of thousands of clones, 80% to 90% of them seen just once. No antigen is known for these receptors. The sequencing used unstimulated CD8+ T cells sorted from spleen or lymph node cells, collected before intestinal transplant. These receptors originate from a human donor who received an intestinal transplant.

The V call is TRBV27, the J call TRBJ2-5; 9 bases agree with TRBD2. From germline, CDR1 is MNHEY and CDR2 SMNVEV (reference sequence). V lost 3 bases to trimming and J lost 4 bases; unmatched junction nucleotides: 6. The CDR3 has 15 amino acids. The CDR3 loop reads CASSFSGGEGETQYF. CDR3 in DNA: TGTGCCAGCAGTTTTAGCGGGGGCGAAGGAGAGACCCAGTACTTC.

CDR3 protein: CASSGDWIQGNEQFF. The CDR3 DNA reads TGTGCCAGCAGCGGGGATTGGATACAGGGCAATGAGCAGTTCTTC. The chain combines TRBV28 with TRBJ2-1, with D possibly being TRBD1 (6 bases). The V gene's germline CDR1 is MDHEN and CDR2 SYDVKM. The CDR3 length is 15 residues. The V gene lost 6 bases and the J gene lost 6 bases, with 18 bases spanning the gap.

V gene TRBV19 combines with J gene TRBJ1-5; 10 nucleotides align to TRBD1. The CDR3 sequence is 18 residues long. CDR1 is LNHDA and CDR2 is SQIVND in the germline V gene (reference sequence). V trimming: 4 bases; J trimming: 6 bases; junction bases outside the gene matches: 15. Written as DNA, the CDR3 is TGTGCCAGTAGTACCCCCTACTCGACAGGGGGCGCGGGTCAGCCCCAGCATTTT. Translating it yields CASSTPYSTGGAGQPQHF. The whole variable domain, remainder taken from reference TRBV19 and TRBJ1-5, is DGGITQSPKYLFRKEGQNVTLSCEQNLNHDAMYWYRQDPGQGLRLIYYSQIVNDFQKGDIAEGYSVSREKKESFPLTVTSAQKNPTAFYLCASSTPYSTGGAGQPQHFGDGTRLSIL.

The chain has TRBV5-6 and TRBJ2-5, with 7 bases identical to TRBD1. V lost 4 bases to trimming and J lost 5 bases; unmatched junction nucleotides: 5. The CDR3 length is 13 residues. Germline-derived CDR1 and CDR2 are SGHDT and YYEEEE. CDR3 protein: CASSPTGEETQYF. Written as DNA, the CDR3 is TGTGCCAGCAGCCCTACAGGGGAGGAGACCCAGTACTTC.

The J gene is TRBJ1-1, the V gene TRBV6-5; unclear D gene. Germline loops: CDR1 MNHEY, CDR2 SVGAGI. The CDR3 runs to 15 residues. Trimming pared 5 bases from V and 0 bases from J, leaving 13 bases between. The CDR3 DNA sequence: TGTGCCAGCAGTCCGGGATCCACAATGAACACTGAAGCTTTCTTT. It translates to CASSPGSTMNTEAFF.

This chain joins TRBV4-1 and TRBJ2-1; 15 nucleotides align to TRBD2. Looked up from germline, CDR1 is MGHRA and CDR2 is YSYEKL. V lost 0 bases and J lost 0; bases outside the gene matches: 12. This CDR3 spans 22 amino acids. CDR3 DNA: TGCGCCAGCAGCCAAGATGCCTTTCCGGGACTAGCGGGGGGAGGCTCCTACAATGAGCAGTTCTTC. It is translated as CASSQDAFPGLAGGGSYNEQFF.

The chain recombines TRBV28 with TRBJ2-3; TRBD2 matches at 7 bases. Losses at the gene ends were 3 bases for V and 0 bases for J; bases not matched to a gene: 3. CDR1 MDHEN and CDR2 SYDVKM come from the germline V gene. The CDR3 has 15 residues. The CDR3 spells CASSFLAESTDTQYF. DNA for the CDR3: TGTGCCAGCAGTTTTCTAGCGGAAAGCACAGATACGCAGTATTTT. The entire variable domain, with the rest obtained from reference TRBV28 and TRBJ2-3, is as follows: DVKVTQSSRYLVKRTGEKVFLECVQDMDHENMFWYRQDPGLGLRLIYFSYDVKMKEKGDIPEGYSVSREKKERFSLILESASTNQTSMYLCASSFLAESTDTQYFGPGTRLTVL.

V is TRBV19 and J is TRBJ2-1, with 12 bases identical to TRBD2. V dropped 0 bases and J dropped 0; count of bases not matched to a gene: 15. This CDR3 region has 22 residues. Per germline, CDR1 LNHDA and CDR2 SQIVND (reference sequence). The CDR3 nucleotides read TGTGCCAGTAGTATAGACACCCACCTCGCTAGCGGGGGGGCTAGCTCCTACAATGAGCAGTTCTTC. It specifies CASSIDTHLASGGASSYNEQFF.

The chain recombines TRBV7-2 with TRBJ2-1, with 8 bases fitting TRBD1. With V trimmed by 1 base and J by 7 bases, 3 bases remained unmatched. The CDR3 is 14 residues long. The germline V gene encodes CDR1 SGHTA and CDR2 FQGNSA. CDR3 sequence reads: CASSLGTGWNEQFF. The CDR3 DNA is TGTGCCAGCAGCTTAGGGACAGGGTGGAATGAGCAGTTCTTC.

V and J are TRBV7-9 and TRBJ2-4; maybe TRBD2 (5 bases). CDR3 length equals 15 residues. From germline, CDR1 is SEHNR and CDR2 FQNEAQ (reference sequence). V lost 0 bases to trimming and J lost 9 bases, with 15 bases between them. The CDR3 sequence: CASSLARGQMVIQYF. CDR3 coding DNA: TGTGCCAGCAGCTTAGCACGCGGGCAAATGGTCATTCAGTACTTC.

The chain carries TRBV5-6 and TRBJ2-5; TRBD2 matches 7 bases. The CDR3 is 16 residues long. Losses at the gene ends were 3 bases for V and 5 bases for J; bases not matched to a gene: 13. Germline values: CDR1 SGHDT, CDR2 YYEEEE. CDR3 sequence (DNA): TGTGCCAGCAGCTCCCGGAGCGGGGCCTCCTGGGAGACCCAGTACTTC. It encodes CASSSRSGASWETQYF.

CDR3 in amino acids: CASSLVGPRRGYTF. Written as DNA, the CDR3 is TGTGCCAGCAGCTTAGTTGGGCCACGTCGAGGCTACACCTTC. The J gene is TRBJ1-2, the V gene TRBV7-9, with D unresolved. Germline V CDR1 and CDR2: SEHNR, FQNEAQ (reference sequence). The V end was cut by 1 base, the J end by 8 bases, with 14 bases between. There are 14 residues in the CDR3. Filled out from reference TRBV7-9 and TRBJ1-2, the complete variable domain reads DTGVSQNPRHKITKRGQNVTFRCDPISEHNRLYWYRQTLGQGPEFLTYFQNEAQLEKSRLLSDRFSAERPKGSFSTLEIQRTEQGDSAMYLCASSLVGPRRGYTFGSGTRLTVV.